This T cell receptor (beta chain) was sequenced during a study of blood T cell repertoires in COVID-19. This clone was picked up one time. Germline values: CDR1 KGHSH, CDR2 LQKENI. The CDR3 extends over 16 amino acids. The V gene end was trimmed by 5 bases and the J gene end by 0 bases; junction bases not matched to a gene: 8. TCRdb keeps only in-frame clones here, not all; method: immunoSEQ multiplex PCR. The data show around 64,000 clones, around nine tenths seen once. V and J are TRBV18 and TRBJ1-2; 8 bases fit TRBD1. This TCR was sampled from a woman aged 18-29 years with acute or convalescent COVID-19. The source material was peripheral blood. CDR3 region: CASSSVGTGANYGYTF. The CDR3 region has the DNA TGTGCCAGCTCAAGCGTTGGGACAGGTGCTAACTATGGCTACACCTTC.